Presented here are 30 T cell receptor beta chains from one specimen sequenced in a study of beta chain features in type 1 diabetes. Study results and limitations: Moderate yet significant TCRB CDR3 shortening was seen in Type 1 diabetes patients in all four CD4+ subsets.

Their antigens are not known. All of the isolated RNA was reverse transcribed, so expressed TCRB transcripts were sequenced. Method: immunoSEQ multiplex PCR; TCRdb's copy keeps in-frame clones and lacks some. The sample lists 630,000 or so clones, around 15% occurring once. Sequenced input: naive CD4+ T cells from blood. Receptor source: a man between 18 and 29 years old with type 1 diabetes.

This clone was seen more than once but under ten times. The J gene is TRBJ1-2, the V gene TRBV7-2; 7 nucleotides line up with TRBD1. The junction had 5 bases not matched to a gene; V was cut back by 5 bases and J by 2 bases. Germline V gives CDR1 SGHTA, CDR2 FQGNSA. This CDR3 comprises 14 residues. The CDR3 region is CASSPPGQNYGYTF. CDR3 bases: TGTGCCAGCAGCCCGCCGGGACAGAACTATGGCTACACCTTC.

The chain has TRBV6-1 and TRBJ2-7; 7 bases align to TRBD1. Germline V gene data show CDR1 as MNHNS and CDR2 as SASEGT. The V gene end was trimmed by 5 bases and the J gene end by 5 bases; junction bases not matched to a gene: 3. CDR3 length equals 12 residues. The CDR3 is CASSSTGDEQYF. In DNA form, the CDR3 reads TGTGCCAGCAGTTCCACAGGGGACGAGCAGTACTTC.

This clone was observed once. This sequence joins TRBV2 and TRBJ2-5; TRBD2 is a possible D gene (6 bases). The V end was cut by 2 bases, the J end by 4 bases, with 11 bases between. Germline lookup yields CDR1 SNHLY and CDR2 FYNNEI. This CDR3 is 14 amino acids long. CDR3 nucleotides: TGTGCCAGCAGTGAATTGACTAGGGGAGAGACCCAGTACTTC. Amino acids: CASSELTRGETQYF.

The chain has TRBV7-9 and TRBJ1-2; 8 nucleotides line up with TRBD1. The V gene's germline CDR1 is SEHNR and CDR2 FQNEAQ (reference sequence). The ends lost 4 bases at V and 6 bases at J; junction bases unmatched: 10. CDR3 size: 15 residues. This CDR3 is CASSSDRESGDGYTF. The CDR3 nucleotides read TGTGCCAGCAGCTCGGACAGGGAGTCAGGGGATGGCTACACCTTC.

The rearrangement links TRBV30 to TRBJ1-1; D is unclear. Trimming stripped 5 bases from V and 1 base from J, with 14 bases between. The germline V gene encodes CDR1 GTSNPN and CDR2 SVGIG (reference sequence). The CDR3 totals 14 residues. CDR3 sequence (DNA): TGTGCCTGGCAAGCGAGGCAGCCGAACACTGAAGCTTTCTTT. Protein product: CAWQARQPNTEAFF.

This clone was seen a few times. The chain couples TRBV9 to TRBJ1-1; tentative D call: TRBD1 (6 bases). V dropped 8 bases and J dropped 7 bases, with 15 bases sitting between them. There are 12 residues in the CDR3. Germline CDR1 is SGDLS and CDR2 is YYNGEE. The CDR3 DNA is TGTGCCAGTAAAAAGGGGGACGGTGAAGCTTTCTTT. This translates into CASKKGDGEAFF. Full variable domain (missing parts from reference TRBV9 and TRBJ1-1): DSGVTQTPKHLITATGQRVTLRCSPRSGDLSVYWYQQSLDQGLQFLIQYYNGEERAKGNILERFSAQQFPDLHSELNLSSLELGDSALYFCASKKGDGEAFFGQGTRLTVV.

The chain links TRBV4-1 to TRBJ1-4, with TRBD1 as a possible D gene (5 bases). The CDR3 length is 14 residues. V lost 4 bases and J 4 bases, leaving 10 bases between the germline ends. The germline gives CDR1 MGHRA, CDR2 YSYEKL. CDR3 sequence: CASSPRDGNEKLFF. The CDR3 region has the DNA TGCGCCAGCAGCCCCCGGGACGGTAATGAAAAACTGTTTTTT.

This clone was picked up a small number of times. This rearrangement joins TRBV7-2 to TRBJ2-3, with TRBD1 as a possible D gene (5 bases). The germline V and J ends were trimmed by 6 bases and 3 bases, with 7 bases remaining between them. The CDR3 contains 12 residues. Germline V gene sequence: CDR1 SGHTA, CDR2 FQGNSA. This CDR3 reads CASRGQTDTQYF. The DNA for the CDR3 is TGTGCCAGCAGGGGGCAAACAGATACGCAGTATTTT.

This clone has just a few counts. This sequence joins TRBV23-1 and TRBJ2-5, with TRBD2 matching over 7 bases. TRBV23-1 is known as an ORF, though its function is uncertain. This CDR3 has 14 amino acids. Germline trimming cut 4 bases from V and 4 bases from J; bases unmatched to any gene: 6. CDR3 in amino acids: CASSLGGRGETQYF. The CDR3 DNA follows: TGCGCCAGCAGTCTGGGCGGGAGAGGAGAGACCCAGTACTTC.

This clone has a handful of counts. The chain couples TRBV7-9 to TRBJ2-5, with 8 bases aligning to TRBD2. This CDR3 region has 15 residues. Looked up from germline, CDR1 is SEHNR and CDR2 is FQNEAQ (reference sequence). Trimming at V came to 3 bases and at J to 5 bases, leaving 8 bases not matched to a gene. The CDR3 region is CASSFGLAGLETQYF. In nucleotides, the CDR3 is TGTGCCAGCAGCTTCGGGTTAGCGGGGCTGGAGACCCAGTACTTC.

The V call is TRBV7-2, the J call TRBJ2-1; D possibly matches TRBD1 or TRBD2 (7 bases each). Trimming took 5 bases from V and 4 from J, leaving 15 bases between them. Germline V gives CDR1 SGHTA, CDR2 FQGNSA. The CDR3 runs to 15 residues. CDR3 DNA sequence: TGTGCCAGCAGCCCAGGGGGGGCCCTTTACAATGAGCAGTTCTTC. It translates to CASSPGGALYNEQFF.

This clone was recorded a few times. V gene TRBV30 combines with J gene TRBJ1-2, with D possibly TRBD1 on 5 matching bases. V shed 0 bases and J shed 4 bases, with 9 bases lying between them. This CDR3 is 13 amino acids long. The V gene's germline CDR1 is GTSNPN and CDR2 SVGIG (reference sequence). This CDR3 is CAWSVRGVYGYTF. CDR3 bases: TGTGCCTGGAGTGTTAGAGGGGTCTATGGCTACACCTTC.

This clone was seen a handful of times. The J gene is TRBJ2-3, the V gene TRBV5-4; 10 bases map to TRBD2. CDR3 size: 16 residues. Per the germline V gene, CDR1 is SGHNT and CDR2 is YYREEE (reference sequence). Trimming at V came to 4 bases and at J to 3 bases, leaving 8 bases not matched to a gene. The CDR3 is CASSPGAGGPTDTQYF. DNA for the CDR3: TGTGCCAGCAGCCCCGGAGCGGGAGGGCCGACAGATACGCAGTATTTT. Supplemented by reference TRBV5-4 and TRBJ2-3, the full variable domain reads ETGVTQSPTHLIKTRGQQVTLRCSSQSGHNTVSWYQQALGQGPQFIFQYYREEENGRGNFPPRFSGLQFPNYSSELNVNALELDDSALYLCASSPGAGGPTDTQYFGPGTRLTVL.

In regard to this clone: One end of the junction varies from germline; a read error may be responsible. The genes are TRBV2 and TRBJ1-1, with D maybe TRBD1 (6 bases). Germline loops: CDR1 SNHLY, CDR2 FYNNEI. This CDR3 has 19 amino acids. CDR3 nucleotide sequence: TGTGCCATCAGTGAAGTCGGGGGAATTGGGACAAAATCGAACACTGAAGCTTTCTTT. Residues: CAISEVGGIGTKSNTEAFF.

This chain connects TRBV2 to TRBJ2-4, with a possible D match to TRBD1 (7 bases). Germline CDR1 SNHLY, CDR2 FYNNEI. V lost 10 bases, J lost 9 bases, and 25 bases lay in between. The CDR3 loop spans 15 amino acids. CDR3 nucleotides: TGTGCCACCAGCCTCGGAGGGGGCATGGGGAGCATTCAGTACTTC. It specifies CATSLGGGMGSIQYF.

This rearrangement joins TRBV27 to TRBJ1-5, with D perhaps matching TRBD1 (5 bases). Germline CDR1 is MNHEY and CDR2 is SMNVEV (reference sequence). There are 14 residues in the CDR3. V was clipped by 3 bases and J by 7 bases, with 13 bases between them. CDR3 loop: CASSFGGGRQPQHF. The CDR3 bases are TGTGCCAGCAGTTTTGGGGGGGGACGCCAGCCCCAGCATTTT.

The CDR3: CASNGLAGNNEQFF. The CDR3 region has the DNA TGTGCCAGTAATGGACTAGCGGGAAACAATGAGCAGTTCTTC. The chain couples TRBV2 to TRBJ2-1; 12 bases line up with TRBD2. CDR1 is SNHLY, CDR2 FYNNEI, per germline. V shed 9 bases and J 5 bases; nucleotides not matched to a gene: 5. CDR3 length: 14 amino acids. The full variable domain, its missing parts supplied by reference TRBV2 and TRBJ2-1, is EPEVTQTPSHQVTQMGQEVILRCVPISNHLYFYWYRQILGQKVEFLVSFYNNEISEKSEIFDDQFSVERPDGSNFTLKIRSTKLEDSAMYFCASNGLAGNNEQFFGPGTRLTVL.

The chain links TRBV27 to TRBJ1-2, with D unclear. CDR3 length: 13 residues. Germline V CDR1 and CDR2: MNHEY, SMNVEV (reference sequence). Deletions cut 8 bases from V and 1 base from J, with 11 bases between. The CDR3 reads CASGIGLNYGYTF. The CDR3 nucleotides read TGTGCCAGCGGGATCGGCCTTAACTATGGCTACACCTTC.

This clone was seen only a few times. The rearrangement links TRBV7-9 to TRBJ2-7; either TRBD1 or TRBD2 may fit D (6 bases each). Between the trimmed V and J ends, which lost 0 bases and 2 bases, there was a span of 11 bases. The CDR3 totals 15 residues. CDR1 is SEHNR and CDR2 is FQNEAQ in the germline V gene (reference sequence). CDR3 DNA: TGTGCCAGCAGCTTAGCATCAGGGGAGGCCTACGAGCAGTACTTC. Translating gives CASSLASGEAYEQYF.

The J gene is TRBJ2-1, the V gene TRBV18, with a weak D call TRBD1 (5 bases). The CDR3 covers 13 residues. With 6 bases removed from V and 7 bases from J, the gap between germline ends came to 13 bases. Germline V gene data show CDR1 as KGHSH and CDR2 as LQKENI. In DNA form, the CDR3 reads TGTGCCAGCTCGCTAAGCAGGGAAAATGAGCAGTTCTTC. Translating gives CASSLSRENEQFF.

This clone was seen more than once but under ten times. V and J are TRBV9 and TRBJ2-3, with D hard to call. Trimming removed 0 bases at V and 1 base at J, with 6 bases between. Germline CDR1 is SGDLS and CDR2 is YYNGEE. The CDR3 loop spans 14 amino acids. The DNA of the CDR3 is TGTGCCAGCAGCGTAGAACCGGGCACAGATACGCAGTATTTT. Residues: CASSVEPGTDTQYF.

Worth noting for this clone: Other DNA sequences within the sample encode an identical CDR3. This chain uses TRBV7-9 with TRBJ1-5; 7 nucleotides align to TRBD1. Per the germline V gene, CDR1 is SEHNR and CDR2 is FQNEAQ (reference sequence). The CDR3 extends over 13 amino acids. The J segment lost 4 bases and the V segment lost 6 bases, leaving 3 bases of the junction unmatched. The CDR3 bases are TGTGCCAGCAGTCGACAGGGTAATCAGCCCCAGCATTTT. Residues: CASSRQGNQPQHF.

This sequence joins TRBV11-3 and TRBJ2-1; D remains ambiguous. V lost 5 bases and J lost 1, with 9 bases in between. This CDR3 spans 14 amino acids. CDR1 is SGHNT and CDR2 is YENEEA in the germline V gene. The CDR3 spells CASSLSYSYNEQFF. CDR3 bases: TGTGCCAGCAGCCTAAGCTATTCCTACAATGAGCAGTTCTTC.

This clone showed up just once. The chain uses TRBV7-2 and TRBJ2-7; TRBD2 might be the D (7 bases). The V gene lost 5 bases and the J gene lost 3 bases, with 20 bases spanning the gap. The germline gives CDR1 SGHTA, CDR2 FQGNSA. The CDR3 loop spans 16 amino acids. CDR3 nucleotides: TGTGCCAGCAGCCCCAGTCGGGGGGCTTATTTCTACGAGCAGTACTTC. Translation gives CASSPSRGAYFYEQYF.

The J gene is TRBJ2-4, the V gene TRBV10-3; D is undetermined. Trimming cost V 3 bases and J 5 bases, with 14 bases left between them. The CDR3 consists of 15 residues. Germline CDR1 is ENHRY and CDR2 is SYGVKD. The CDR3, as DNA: TGTGCCATCAGTGACCCCCGATTTGGACAAAACATTCAGTACTTC. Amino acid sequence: CAISDPRFGQNIQYF.

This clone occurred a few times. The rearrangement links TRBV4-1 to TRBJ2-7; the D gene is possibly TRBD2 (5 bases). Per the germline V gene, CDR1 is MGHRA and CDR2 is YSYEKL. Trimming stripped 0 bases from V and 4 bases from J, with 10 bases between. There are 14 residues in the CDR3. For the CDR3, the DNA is TGCGCCAGCAGCCAAGATCCACTAGTTTACGAGCAGTACTTC. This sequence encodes CASSQDPLVYEQYF.

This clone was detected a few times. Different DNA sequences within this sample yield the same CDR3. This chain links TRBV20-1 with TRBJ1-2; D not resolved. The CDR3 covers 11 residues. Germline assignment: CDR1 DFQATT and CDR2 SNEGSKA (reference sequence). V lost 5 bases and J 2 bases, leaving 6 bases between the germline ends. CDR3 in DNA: TGCAGTGCTGGCACCAACTATGGCTACACCTTC. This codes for CSAGTNYGYTF.

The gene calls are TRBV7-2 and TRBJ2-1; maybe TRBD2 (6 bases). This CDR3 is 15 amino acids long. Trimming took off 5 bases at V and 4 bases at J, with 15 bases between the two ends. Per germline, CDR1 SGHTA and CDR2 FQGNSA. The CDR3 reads CASSPGSGGYNEQFF. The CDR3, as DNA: TGTGCCAGCAGCCCCGGCAGTGGGGGGTACAATGAGCAGTTCTTC.

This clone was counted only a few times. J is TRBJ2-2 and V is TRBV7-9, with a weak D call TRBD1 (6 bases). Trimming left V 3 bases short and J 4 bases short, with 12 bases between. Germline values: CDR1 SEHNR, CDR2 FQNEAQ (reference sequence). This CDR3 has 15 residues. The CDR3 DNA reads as TGTGCCAGCAGCTTTCCACAGGGCAGCACCGGGGAGCTGTTTTTT. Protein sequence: CASSFPQGSTGELFF.

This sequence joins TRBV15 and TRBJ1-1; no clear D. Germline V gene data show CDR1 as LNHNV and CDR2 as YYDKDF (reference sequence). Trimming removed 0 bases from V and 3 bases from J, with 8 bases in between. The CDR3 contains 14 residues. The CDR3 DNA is TGTGCCACCAGCAGAGATACAGCAGACACTGAAGCTTTCTTT. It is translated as CATSRDTADTEAFF.